This TCR beta chain was sequenced in a study of neurological immune-mediated disorders. Indicated time point: longitudinal time-point 1 (baseline). Via MiXCR, TCRdb re-called the 5' RACE reads, giving one row per CDR3 protein. This table holds around 71,000 distinct CDR3 sequences, around 15% found once. This clonotype was observed at least ten times. The CDR3 totals 13 residues. Germline CDR1 MDHEN, CDR2 SYDVKM. V lost 4 bases and J lost 0, with 6 bases in between. Sequencing input: PBMCs. This chain links TRBV28 with TRBJ1-1; no clear D gene. The TCR sequence derives from a female donor with HTLV-1-associated myelopathy (HAM/TSP). CDR3 DNA: TGTGCCAGCAGTTCCAGCATGAACACTGAAGCTTTCTTT. It yields the protein CASSSSMNTEAFF.